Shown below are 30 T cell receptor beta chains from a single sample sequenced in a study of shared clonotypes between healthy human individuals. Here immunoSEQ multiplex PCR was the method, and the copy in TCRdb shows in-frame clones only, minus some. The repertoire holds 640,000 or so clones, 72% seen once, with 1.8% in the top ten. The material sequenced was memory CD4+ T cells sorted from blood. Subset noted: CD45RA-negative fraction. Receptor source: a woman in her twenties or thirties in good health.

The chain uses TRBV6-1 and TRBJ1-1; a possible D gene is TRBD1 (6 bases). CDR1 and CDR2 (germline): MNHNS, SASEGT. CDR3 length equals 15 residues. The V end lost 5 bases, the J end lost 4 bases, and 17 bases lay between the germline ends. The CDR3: CASSQGGEGSTEAFF. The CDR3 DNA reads TGTGCCAGCAGTCAAGGGGGGGAGGGGTCCACTGAAGCTTTCTTT.

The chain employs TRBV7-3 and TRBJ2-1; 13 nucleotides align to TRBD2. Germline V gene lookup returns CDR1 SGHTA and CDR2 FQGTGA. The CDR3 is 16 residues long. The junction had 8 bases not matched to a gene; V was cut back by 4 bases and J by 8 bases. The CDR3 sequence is CASSSKTSGGFHEQFF. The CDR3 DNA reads TGTGCCAGCAGCTCGAAGACTAGCGGGGGGTTCCATGAGCAGTTCTTC.

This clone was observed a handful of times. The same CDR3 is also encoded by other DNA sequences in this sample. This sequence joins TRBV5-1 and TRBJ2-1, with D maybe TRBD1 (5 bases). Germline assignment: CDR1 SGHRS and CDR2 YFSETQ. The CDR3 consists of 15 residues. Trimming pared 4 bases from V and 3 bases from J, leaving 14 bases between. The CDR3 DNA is TGCGCCAGCAGCCCCGACAGCTCGCTCTACAATGAGCAGTTCTTC. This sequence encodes CASSPDSSLYNEQFF.

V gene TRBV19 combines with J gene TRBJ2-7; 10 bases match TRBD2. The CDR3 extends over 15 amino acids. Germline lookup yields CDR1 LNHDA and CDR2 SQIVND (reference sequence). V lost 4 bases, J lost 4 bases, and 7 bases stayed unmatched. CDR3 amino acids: CASSKASGGYYEQYF. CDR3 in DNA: TGTGCCAGTAGTAAAGCTAGCGGGGGTTATTACGAGCAGTACTTC.

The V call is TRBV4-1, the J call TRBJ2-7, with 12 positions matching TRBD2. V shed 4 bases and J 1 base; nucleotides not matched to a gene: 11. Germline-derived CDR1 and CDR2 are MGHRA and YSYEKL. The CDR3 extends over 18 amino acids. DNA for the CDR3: TGCGCCAGCAGCCTCGGGACTAGCGGGTCGGCGGCTTCCTACGAGCAGTACTTC. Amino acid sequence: CASSLGTSGSAASYEQYF.

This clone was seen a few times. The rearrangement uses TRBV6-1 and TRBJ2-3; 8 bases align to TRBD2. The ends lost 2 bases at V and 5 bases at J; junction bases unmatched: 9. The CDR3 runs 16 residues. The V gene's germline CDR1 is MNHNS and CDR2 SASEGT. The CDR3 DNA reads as TGTGCCAGCAGTGAAAGCCTAGCGGGCGTGCAAGATACGCAGTATTTT. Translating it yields CASSESLAGVQDTQYF.

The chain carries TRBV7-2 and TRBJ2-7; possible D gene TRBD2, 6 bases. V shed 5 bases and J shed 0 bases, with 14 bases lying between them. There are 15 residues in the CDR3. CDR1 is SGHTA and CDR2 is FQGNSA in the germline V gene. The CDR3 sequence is CASSRRGDSSYEQYF. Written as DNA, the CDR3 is TGTGCCAGCAGCCGGAGGGGTGACAGCTCCTACGAGCAGTACTTC.

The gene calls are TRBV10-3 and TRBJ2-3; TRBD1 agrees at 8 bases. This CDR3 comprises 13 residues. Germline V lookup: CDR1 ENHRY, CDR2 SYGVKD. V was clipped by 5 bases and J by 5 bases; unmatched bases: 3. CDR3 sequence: CAISPDREDTQYF. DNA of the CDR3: TGTGCCATCAGTCCGGACAGGGAAGATACGCAGTATTTT.

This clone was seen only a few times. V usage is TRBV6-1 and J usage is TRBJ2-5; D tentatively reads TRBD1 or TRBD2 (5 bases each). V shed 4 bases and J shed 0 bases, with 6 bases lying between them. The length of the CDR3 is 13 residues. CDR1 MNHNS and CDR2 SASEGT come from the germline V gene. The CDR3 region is CASSGGYQETQYF. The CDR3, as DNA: TGTGCCAGCAGTGGGGGGTACCAAGAGACCCAGTACTTC.

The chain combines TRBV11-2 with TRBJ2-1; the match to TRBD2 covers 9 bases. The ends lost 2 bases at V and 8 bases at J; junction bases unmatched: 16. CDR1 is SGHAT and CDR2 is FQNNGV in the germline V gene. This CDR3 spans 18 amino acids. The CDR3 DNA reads TGTGCCAGCAGCTTAAAACCCAATACGGGACTAGCATCCCATGAGCAGTTCTTC. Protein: CASSLKPNTGLASHEQFF.

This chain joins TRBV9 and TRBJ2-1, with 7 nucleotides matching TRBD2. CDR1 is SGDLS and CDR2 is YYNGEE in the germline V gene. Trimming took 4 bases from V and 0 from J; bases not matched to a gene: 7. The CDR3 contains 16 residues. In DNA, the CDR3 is TGTGCCAGCAGCAGACTTCGCGGGAGCTCCTACAATGAGCAGTTCTTC. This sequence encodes CASSRLRGSSYNEQFF. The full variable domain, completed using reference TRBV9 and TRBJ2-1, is DSGVTQTPKHLITATGQRVTLRCSPRSGDLSVYWYQQSLDQGLQFLIQYYNGEERAKGNILERFSAQQFPDLHSELNLSSLELGDSALYFCASSRLRGSSYNEQFFGPGTRLTVL.

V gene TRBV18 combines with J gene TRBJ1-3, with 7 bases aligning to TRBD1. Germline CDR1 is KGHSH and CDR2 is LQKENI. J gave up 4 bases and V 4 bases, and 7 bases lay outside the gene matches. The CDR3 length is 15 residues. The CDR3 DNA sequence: TGTGCCAGCTCACAAGACAGGGTAAACGGAAACACCATATATTTT. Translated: CASSQDRVNGNTIYF.

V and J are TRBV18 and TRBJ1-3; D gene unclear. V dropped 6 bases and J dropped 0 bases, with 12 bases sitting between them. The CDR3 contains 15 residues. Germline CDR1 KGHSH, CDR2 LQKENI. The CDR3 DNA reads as TGTGCCAGCTCCCCTGGAGCTCTCTCTGGAAACACCATATATTTT. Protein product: CASSPGALSGNTIYF.

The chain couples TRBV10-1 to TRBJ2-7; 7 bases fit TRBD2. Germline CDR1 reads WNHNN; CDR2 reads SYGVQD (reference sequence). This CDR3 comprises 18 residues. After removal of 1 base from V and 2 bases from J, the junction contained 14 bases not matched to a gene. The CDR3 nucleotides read TGCGCCAGCAGTGAGTACGGCGGGGTAGCGGGCCCTACCTACGAGCAGTACTTC. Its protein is CASSEYGGVAGPTYEQYF.

The CDR3 bases are TGCGCCAGCAGCCTTCATACAGGGCAGGGAGGCGGCTACACCTTC. It yields the protein CASSLHTGQGGGYTF. This chain uses TRBV5-1 with TRBJ1-2; D possibly corresponds to TRBD1 (6 bases). V gave up 4 bases and J gave up 8 bases, with 21 bases separating them. Germline V lookup: CDR1 SGHRS, CDR2 YFSETQ. This CDR3 has 15 amino acids.

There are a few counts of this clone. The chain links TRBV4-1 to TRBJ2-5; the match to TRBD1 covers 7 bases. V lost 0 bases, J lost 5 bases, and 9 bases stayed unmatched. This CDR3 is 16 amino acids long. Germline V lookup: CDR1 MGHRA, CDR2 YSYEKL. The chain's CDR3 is CASSQDRDRVFETQYF. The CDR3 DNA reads TGCGCCAGCAGCCAAGATCGCGACAGGGTATTCGAGACCCAGTACTTC.

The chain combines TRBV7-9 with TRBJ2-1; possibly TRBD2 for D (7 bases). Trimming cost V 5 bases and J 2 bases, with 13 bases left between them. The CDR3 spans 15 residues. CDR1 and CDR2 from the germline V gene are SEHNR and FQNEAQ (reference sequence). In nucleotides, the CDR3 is TGTGCCAGCAGCCCGAGGGGGGGACCCTACAATGAGCAGTTCTTC. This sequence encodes CASSPRGGPYNEQFF.

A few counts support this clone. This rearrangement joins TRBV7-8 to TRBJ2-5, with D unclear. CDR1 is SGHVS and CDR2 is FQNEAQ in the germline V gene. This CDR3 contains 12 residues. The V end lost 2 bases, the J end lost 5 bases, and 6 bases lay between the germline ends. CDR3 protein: CASSLRRETQYF. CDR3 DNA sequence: TGTGCCAGCAGCTTACGCCGGGAGACCCAGTACTTC.

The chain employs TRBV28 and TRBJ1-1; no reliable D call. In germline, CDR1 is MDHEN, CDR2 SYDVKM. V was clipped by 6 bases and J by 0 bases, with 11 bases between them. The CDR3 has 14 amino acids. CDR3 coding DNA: TGTGCCAGCAGATATTCGACAATGAACACTGAAGCTTTCTTT. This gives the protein CASRYSTMNTEAFF.

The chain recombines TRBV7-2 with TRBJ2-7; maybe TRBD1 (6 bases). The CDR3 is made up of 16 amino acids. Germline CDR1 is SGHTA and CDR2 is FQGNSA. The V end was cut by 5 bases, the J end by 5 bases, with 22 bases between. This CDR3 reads CASSRRVGTGPNEQYF. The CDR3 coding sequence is TGTGCCAGCAGCCGGCGAGTCGGAACAGGGCCAAACGAGCAGTACTTC.

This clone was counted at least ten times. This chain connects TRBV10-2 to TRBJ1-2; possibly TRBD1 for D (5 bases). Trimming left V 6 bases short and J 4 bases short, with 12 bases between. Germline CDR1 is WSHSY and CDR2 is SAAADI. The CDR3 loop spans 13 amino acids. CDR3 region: CASRGQLIYGYTF. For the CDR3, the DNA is TGCGCCAGCAGGGGGCAGCTGATCTATGGCTACACCTTC.

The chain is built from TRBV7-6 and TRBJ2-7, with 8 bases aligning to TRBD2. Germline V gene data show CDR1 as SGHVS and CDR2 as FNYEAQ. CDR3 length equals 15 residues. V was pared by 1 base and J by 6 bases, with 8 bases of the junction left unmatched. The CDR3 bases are TGTGCCAGCAGCTTAGGGGCCCGGGCGGGAGGCGAGCAGTACTTC. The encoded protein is CASSLGARAGGEQYF.

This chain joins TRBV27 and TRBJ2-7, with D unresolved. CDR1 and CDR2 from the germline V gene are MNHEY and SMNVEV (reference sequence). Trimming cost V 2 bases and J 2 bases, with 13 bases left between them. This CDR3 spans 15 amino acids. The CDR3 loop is CASSLGPERTYEQYF. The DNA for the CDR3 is TGTGCCAGCAGTTTAGGGCCGGAGAGAACCTACGAGCAGTACTTC.

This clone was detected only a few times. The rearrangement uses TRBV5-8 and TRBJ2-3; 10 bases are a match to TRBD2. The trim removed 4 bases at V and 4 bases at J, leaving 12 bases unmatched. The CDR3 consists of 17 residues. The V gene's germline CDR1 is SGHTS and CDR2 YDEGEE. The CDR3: CASSLGLAGVYADTQYF. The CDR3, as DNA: TGTGCCAGCAGCCTCGGGCTAGCGGGAGTGTATGCAGATACGCAGTATTTT.

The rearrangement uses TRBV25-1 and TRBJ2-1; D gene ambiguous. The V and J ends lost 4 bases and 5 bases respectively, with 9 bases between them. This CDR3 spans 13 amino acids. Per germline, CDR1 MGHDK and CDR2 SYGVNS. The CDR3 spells CASSGLTHNEQFF. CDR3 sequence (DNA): TGTGCCAGCAGTGGACTCACCCACAATGAGCAGTTCTTC.

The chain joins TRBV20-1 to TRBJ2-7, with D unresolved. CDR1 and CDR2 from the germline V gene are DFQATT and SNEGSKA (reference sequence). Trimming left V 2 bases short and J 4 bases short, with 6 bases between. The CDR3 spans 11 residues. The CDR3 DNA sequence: TGCAGTGCTAGACTACCGTACGAGCAGTACTTC. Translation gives CSARLPYEQYF.

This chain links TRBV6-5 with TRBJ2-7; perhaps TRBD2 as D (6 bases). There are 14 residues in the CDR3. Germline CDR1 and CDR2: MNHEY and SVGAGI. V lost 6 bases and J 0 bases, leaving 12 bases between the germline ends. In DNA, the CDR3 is TGTGCCAGCAGGCGAGTGGGGGGCTCCTACGAGCAGTACTTC. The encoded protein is CASRRVGGSYEQYF.

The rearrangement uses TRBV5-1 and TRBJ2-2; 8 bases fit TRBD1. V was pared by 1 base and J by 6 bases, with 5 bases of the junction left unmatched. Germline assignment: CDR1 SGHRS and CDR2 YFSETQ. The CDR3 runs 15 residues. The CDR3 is CASSLSTGGAGELFF. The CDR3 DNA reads TGCGCCAGCAGCTTGTCCACAGGGGGAGCCGGGGAGCTGTTTTTT. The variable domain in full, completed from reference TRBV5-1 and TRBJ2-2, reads KAGVTQTPRYLIKTRGQQVTLSCSPISGHRSVSWYQQTPGQGLQFLFEYFSETQRNKGNFPGRFSGRQFSNSRSEMNVSTLELGDSALYLCASSLSTGGAGELFFGEGSRLTVL.

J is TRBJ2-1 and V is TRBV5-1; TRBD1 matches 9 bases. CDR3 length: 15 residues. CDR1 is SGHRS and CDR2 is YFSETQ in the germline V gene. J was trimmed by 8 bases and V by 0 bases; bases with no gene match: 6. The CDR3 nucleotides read TGCGCCAGCAGCTTGGGGGACAGGGATTTTGATGAGCAGTTCTTC. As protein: CASSLGDRDFDEQFF.

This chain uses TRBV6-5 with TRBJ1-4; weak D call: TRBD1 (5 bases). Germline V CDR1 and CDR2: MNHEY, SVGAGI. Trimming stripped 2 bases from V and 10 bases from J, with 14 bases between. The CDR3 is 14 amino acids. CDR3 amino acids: CASSYEAGMGKLFF. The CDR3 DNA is TGTGCCAGCAGTTACGAGGCAGGGATGGGAAAACTGTTTTTT.